These 28 T cell receptor beta chains were sequenced from one sample in a study of blood T cells in healthy people across ages. The second PCR ran about 6 to 11 cycles with a sample-barcoded 5' primer and J-beta primers. TCRdb reprocessed the 5' RACE reads with MiXCR, giving one entry per CDR3 protein. Here the sample spans around 800,000 distinct CDR3 sequences, about 26% being singletons. This sample also belongs to another study, concerning T cells of mothers and their children.

The sequenced sample consisted of blood. These receptors were obtained from a boy between 10 and 17 years old in good health.

This clonotype was recorded once. The V gene is TRBV7-9, the J gene TRBJ1-1; D possibly corresponds to TRBD1 (5 bases). The CDR3 has 14 amino acids. Trimming cost V 7 bases and J 0 bases, with 12 bases left between them. Looked up from germline, CDR1 is SEHNR and CDR2 is FQNEAQ (reference sequence). CDR3 sequence: CASIGGTVNTEAFF. The CDR3 DNA is TGTGCCAGCATCGGTGGGACGGTGAACACTGAAGCTTTCTTT. The entire variable domain, with the rest obtained from reference TRBV7-9 and TRBJ1-1, is as follows: DTGVSQNPRHKITKRGQNVTFRCDPISEHNRLYWYRQTLGQGPEFLTYFQNEAQLEKSRLLSDRFSAERPKGSFSTLEIQRTEQGDSAMYLCASIGGTVNTEAFFGQGTRLTVV.

In its sample, this clonotype was seen a few times. V gene TRBV20-1 combines with J gene TRBJ1-1, with TRBD1 identical over 8 bases. V shed 1 base, J shed 0 bases, and the junction held 4 bases outside the gene matches. Germline V lookup: CDR1 DFQATT, CDR2 SNEGSKA (reference sequence). The CDR3 is 15 residues long. CDR3 sequence: CSARVAGGMNTEAFF. The CDR3 nucleotides are TGCAGTGCTAGAGTGGCAGGGGGCATGAACACTGAAGCTTTCTTT.

The table lists this clonotype with a few counts. This rearrangement joins TRBV6-5 to TRBJ1-1, with TRBD1 identical over 9 bases. Losses at the gene ends were 7 bases for V and 4 bases for J; bases not matched to a gene: 7. Germline V CDR1 and CDR2: MNHEY, SVGAGI. This CDR3 region has 14 residues. The CDR3 DNA reads as TGTGCCAGCAAAACAGGGGGCTTGAGCACTGAAGCTTTCTTT. Translating gives CASKTGGLSTEAFF.

The V and J genes are TRBV10-3 and TRBJ2-7, with a possible D match to TRBD1 (5 bases). The germline V gene encodes CDR1 ENHRY and CDR2 SYGVKD. The CDR3 has 13 residues. The V gene lost 10 bases and the J gene lost 2 bases, with 15 bases spanning the gap. CDR3 nucleotides: TGTGCCACAGGGCGACAGTTTACCTACGAGCAGTACTTC. This codes for CATGRQFTYEQYF.

This clonotype has more than one count but fewer than ten. The V gene is TRBV29-1, the J gene TRBJ2-5, with TRBD2 as a possible D gene (6 bases). Trimming took off 1 base at V and 2 bases at J, with 11 bases between the two ends. Germline V gives CDR1 SQVTM, CDR2 ANQGSEA. This CDR3 contains 14 residues. The CDR3 nucleotides read TGCAGCGTTGAAGGGTGGGGGGAACAAGAGACCCAGTACTTC. As protein: CSVEGWGEQETQYF.

This chain links TRBV25-1 with TRBJ1-2; D is uncertain. The CDR3 is made up of 14 amino acids. In germline, CDR1 is MGHDK, CDR2 SYGVNS. V dropped 0 bases and J dropped 6 bases, with 11 bases sitting between them. The CDR3 region has the DNA TGTGCCAGCAGTGAATATAAAGGGTCGGATGGCTACACCTTC. It translates to CASSEYKGSDGYTF.

This chain uses TRBV7-6 with TRBJ2-4, with D possibly TRBD2 on 5 matching bases. Germline V lookup: CDR1 SGHVS, CDR2 FNYEAQ. This CDR3 is 14 amino acids long. V gave up 3 bases and J gave up 0 bases, with 6 bases separating them. This CDR3 is CASSFSAAKNIQYF. CDR3 sequence (DNA): TGTGCCAGCAGCTTTAGCGCAGCCAAAAACATTCAGTACTTC.

With respect to this clonotype: A read error may produce the germline difference seen at one junction end. The chain uses TRBV7-6 and TRBJ2-7, with D perhaps matching TRBD2 (6 bases). CDR3 length: 15 amino acids. Germline CDR1 is SGHVS and CDR2 is FNYEAQ. Written as DNA, the CDR3 is TGTGCCAGCAGCTTGGGAAGTGGGACGGACTACGAGCAATACTTC. It is translated as CASSLGSGTDYEQYF.

This clonotype was counted only a few times. CDR3 in amino acids: CASSQERASGGYNEQFF. The CDR3 DNA reads as TGTGCCAGCAGCCAAGAACGAGCTAGCGGGGGGTACAATGAGCAGTTCTTC. The chain links TRBV4-2 to TRBJ2-1; 11 bases fit TRBD2. Germline values: CDR1 LGHNA, CDR2 YNFKEQ. Trimming at V came to 0 bases and at J to 4 bases, leaving 5 bases not matched to a gene. This CDR3 region has 17 residues.

The chain uses TRBV28 and TRBJ2-3, with D hard to call. The CDR3 runs to 15 residues. CDR1 is MDHEN and CDR2 is SYDVKM in the germline V gene. V gave up 2 bases and J gave up 0 bases, with 9 bases separating them. CDR3 in amino acids: CASSLRSPSTDTQYF. In DNA, the CDR3 is TGTGCCAGCAGTTTACGGAGCCCCAGCACAGATACGCAGTATTTT.

As regards this clonotype: Germline and junction disagree at one end, which may indicate a read error. This chain connects TRBV9 to TRBJ2-7; TRBD2 might be the D (6 bases). The CDR3 runs 15 residues. CDR1 is SGDLS and CDR2 is YYNGEE in the germline V gene. The chain's CDR3 is CASGVEAGSSYEQYF. CDR3 sequence (DNA): TGTGCCAGCGGCGTAGAGGCGGGGAGCTCCTACGAGCAGTACTTC.

This clonotype has a handful of counts. The chain has TRBV5-6 and TRBJ2-6; D is unclear. CDR3 length: 17 amino acids. Germline lookup yields CDR1 SGHDT and CDR2 YYEEEE. V was shortened by 1 base and J by 0 bases, with 11 bases between the two germline ends. CDR3 sequence reads: CASSLIGWTSGANVLTF. The CDR3 nucleotides are TGTGCCAGCAGCTTGATCGGGTGGACCTCTGGGGCCAACGTCCTGACTTTC.

V is TRBV7-9 and J is TRBJ2-1; D gene ambiguous. This CDR3 is built from 12 residues. Germline lookup yields CDR1 SEHNR and CDR2 FQNEAQ (reference sequence). The germline V and J ends were trimmed by 3 bases and 5 bases, with 5 bases remaining between them. The CDR3 spells CASSFVNNEQFF. The DNA for the CDR3 is TGTGCCAGCAGCTTTGTGAACAATGAGCAGTTCTTC.

V is TRBV5-5 and J is TRBJ2-6, with 8 bases that match TRBD1. CDR1 and CDR2 (germline): SGHKS, YYEKEE (reference sequence). Trimming took 3 bases from V and 2 from J; bases not matched to a gene: 7. The CDR3 extends over 17 amino acids. Here the CDR3 reads CASSSLLTGAGANVLTF. For the CDR3, the DNA is TGTGCCAGCAGCTCGTTATTGACAGGGGCTGGGGCCAACGTCCTGACTTTC.

The rearrangement joins TRBV7-9 to TRBJ2-1, with TRBD1 matching over 8 bases. From germline, CDR1 is SEHNR and CDR2 FQNEAQ (reference sequence). The CDR3 loop spans 17 amino acids. The ends lost 5 bases at V and 2 bases at J; junction bases unmatched: 11. In DNA form, the CDR3 reads TGTGCCAGCAGCAAAACTATCGACAGGGGCCCCTACAATGAGCAGTTCTTC. As protein: CASSKTIDRGPYNEQFF.

This clonotype was seen a few times. V usage is TRBV20-1 and J usage is TRBJ2-1; 10 bases align to TRBD2. The germline gives CDR1 DFQATT, CDR2 SNEGSKA (reference sequence). J lost 6 bases, V lost 1 base, and 3 bases had no gene match. CDR3 length: 14 residues. The CDR3 region is CSARAKRGGNEQFF. The CDR3 DNA is TGCAGTGCTAGAGCAAAGCGGGGGGGCAATGAGCAGTTCTTC.

This chain joins TRBV20-1 and TRBJ2-1; D might be TRBD1 (5 bases). Trimming removed 6 bases at V and 5 bases at J, with 11 bases between. This CDR3 is built from 12 residues. Germline values: CDR1 DFQATT, CDR2 SNEGSKA (reference sequence). The CDR3: CSALTVHNEQFF. The DNA for the CDR3 is TGCAGTGCGCTGACAGTACACAATGAGCAGTTCTTC.

The chain combines TRBV29-1 with TRBJ2-3, with TRBD2 identical over 9 bases. The CDR3 is 17 amino acids. The V gene's germline CDR1 is SQVTM and CDR2 ANQGSEA. The trim removed 4 bases at V and 5 bases at J, leaving 16 bases unmatched. CDR3 loop: CSVVSRLKRGERDTQYF. As DNA, the CDR3 is TGCAGCGTTGTATCTCGTCTAAAGCGGGGGGAAAGAGATACGCAGTATTTT.

This clonotype has a single count. The V gene is TRBV6-5, the J gene TRBJ1-1; no clear D gene. With 2 bases removed from V and 0 bases from J, the gap between germline ends came to 10 bases. The CDR3 loop spans 15 amino acids. Germline CDR1 and CDR2: MNHEY and SVGAGI. The CDR3 coding sequence is TGTGCCAGCAGTTACATAGCCTACATGAACACTGAAGCTTTCTTT. Encoded protein: CASSYIAYMNTEAFF.

In this sample, this clonotype turned up once. The rearrangement uses TRBV6-5 and TRBJ1-1; possible D gene TRBD1, 6 bases. CDR3 length: 17 residues. CDR1 is MNHEY and CDR2 is SVGAGI in the germline V gene. Trimming took off 0 bases at V and 0 bases at J, with 14 bases between the two ends. Here the CDR3 DNA reads TGTGCCAGCAGTTACTCATCGGCAGGGGACATGAACACTGAAGCTTTCTTT. This gives the protein CASSYSSAGDMNTEAFF.

The CDR3 DNA reads TGTGCCAGCAGGGGGGGGGACGACCACAATGAGCAGTTCTTC. Protein product: CASRGGDDHNEQFF. This sequence joins TRBV6-4 and TRBJ2-1; 7 bases are shared with TRBD2. The V gene's germline CDR1 is MRHNA and CDR2 SNTAGT. This CDR3 has 14 residues. V was pared by 6 bases and J by 5 bases, with 7 bases of the junction left unmatched.

CDR3 bases: TGTGCCAGCGCAGCCCTGAACACCGGGGAGCTGTTTTTT. This codes for CASAALNTGELFF. This sequence joins TRBV12-3 or TRBV12-4 and TRBJ2-2, with D hard to call. The CDR3 loop spans 13 amino acids. V was pared by 8 bases and J by 1 base, with 8 bases between.

Only a few counts were recorded for this clonotype. V is TRBV6-1 and J is TRBJ1-5; D call uncertain. The CDR3 contains 11 residues. Germline CDR1 is MNHNS and CDR2 is SASEGT. The V and J ends lost 4 bases and 9 bases respectively, with 7 bases between them. In DNA, the CDR3 is TGTGCCAGCAGTGCCTCCGGGCCCCAGCATTTT. Translated: CASSASGPQHF.

This clonotype was detected only a few times. This chain uses TRBV2 with TRBJ2-1; D is perhaps TRBD1 (6 bases). V was cut by 3 bases and J by 4 bases, with 16 bases left in between. This CDR3 has 16 amino acids. Germline V gene data show CDR1 as SNHLY and CDR2 as FYNNEI. CDR3 region: CASSDGAGARYNEQFF. In DNA form, the CDR3 reads TGTGCCAGCAGTGATGGGGCAGGGGCCAGGTACAATGAGCAGTTCTTC.

The chain links TRBV6-1 to TRBJ2-1, with 12 bases matching TRBD2. Germline values: CDR1 MNHNS, CDR2 SASEGT. V trimming: 5 bases; J trimming: 3 bases; junction bases outside the gene matches: 5. The CDR3 totals 16 residues. CDR3 bases: TGTGCCAGCAGTAGGAAACTAGCGGGGGGCTACAATGAGCAGTTCTTC. The encoded protein is CASSRKLAGGYNEQFF.

The rearrangement uses TRBV20-1 and TRBJ2-5; 8 bases fit TRBD2. The CDR3 is made up of 14 amino acids. The V and J ends lost 5 bases and 1 base, in that order; junction bases with no gene match: 6. Germline V gene data show CDR1 as DFQATT and CDR2 as SNEGSKA (reference sequence). CDR3 nucleotide sequence: TGCAGTGCTGGGGTAGCGGGGCTCCAAGAGACCCAGTACTTC. Translation gives CSAGVAGLQETQYF.

This clonotype was observed once. The chain employs TRBV12-3 or TRBV12-4 and TRBJ1-2; perhaps TRBD1 as D (6 bases). The CDR3 has 12 amino acids. The V and J ends lost 6 bases and 7 bases respectively, with 12 bases between them. CDR3: CASSQRGFGYTF. The CDR3 region has the DNA TGTGCCAGCAGCCAAAGGGGGTTTGGCTACACCTTC.

The CDR3 nucleotides read TGCGCCAGCAGCCCAAGTCAGGCTAGCGGGAGGATGGCTGAGCAGTTCTTC. Protein sequence: CASSPSQASGRMAEQFF. The gene calls are TRBV4-1 and TRBJ2-7, with 11 positions matching TRBD2. The DNA end is more similar to TRBJ2-1, so the J call may be wrong. Germline V CDR1 and CDR2: MGHRA, YSYEKL. The CDR3 has 17 residues.